This entry features one T cell receptor beta chain sequence. What it recognizes is unknown. The data were taken from a study of cytomegalovirus exposure and HLA in healthy donors. Study-level results: TCR beta sequences reportedly predicted the HLA-A and HLA-B alleles of most subjects accurately. As a later analysis showed, several of the most significant clusters appeared to be linked to common viral pathogens. Listed as cytomegalovirus-associated were 164 TCR beta chains. Later analysis reportedly placed an Asian-associated ancestry cluster below the approximately 650-donor mean in N-insertions.

CDR1 is MNHEY, CDR2 SVGAGI, per germline. This CDR3 has 13 amino acids. Trimming stripped 4 bases from V and 6 bases from J, with 12 bases between. This PCR relied on a set of 60 Vbeta primers and 13 Jbeta primers. The table came from immunoSEQ multiplex PCR; TCRdb's copy has only in-frame clones and leaves some out. The sample carries 110,000 to 150,000 clones, 80% to 90% recorded once. The sequencing input was PBMCs. The receptor was derived from a woman in her forties in good health and CMV-seropositive. The chain links TRBV6-5 to TRBJ1-1; TRBD1 might be the D (6 bases). CDR3 amino acids: CASSSGPGAEAFF. The CDR3 DNA sequence: TGTGCCAGCAGTTCCGGACCAGGGGCTGAAGCTTTCTTT.